These 6 T cell receptor beta chains were sequenced from one sample in a study of cytomegalovirus exposure and HLA in healthy donors. The primer mix had 60 Vbeta and 13 Jbeta primers. This table comes from immunoSEQ multiplex PCR, and its TCRdb copy is limited to in-frame clones, with some not included. Counted here are 150,000 or so clones, approximately 70% occurring once; the ten biggest clones make up 1.5% to 2%. Sequenced material: PBMCs. The receptors derive from a woman aged 18-29 years in good health and CMV-seronegative.

The genes are TRBV5-1 and TRBJ2-7; 8 bases agree with TRBD1. The trim removed 3 bases at V and 3 bases at J, leaving 2 bases unmatched. The CDR3 consists of 13 residues. Per germline, CDR1 SGHRS and CDR2 YFSETQ. The CDR3 nucleotides are TGCGCCAGCAGCTCGGACAGGGTCTACGAGCAGTACTTC. Translating gives CASSSDRVYEQYF.

J is TRBJ2-1 and V is TRBV6-4, with 13 bases fitting TRBD2. CDR1 is MRHNA and CDR2 is SNTAGT in the germline V gene. The CDR3 covers 19 residues. Unmatched junction bases numbered 13, after V lost 2 bases and J lost 6 bases. CDR3 region: CASSDVLPKTSGGANEQFF. Written as DNA, the CDR3 is TGTGCCAGCAGTGACGTCCTCCCCAAAACTAGCGGGGGGGCCAATGAGCAGTTCTTC.

This clone showed up just a few times. The chain carries TRBV4-1 and TRBJ1-1, with D unresolved. The CDR3 has 12 amino acids. V lost 3 bases and J lost 1, with 3 bases in between. Germline assignment: CDR1 MGHRA and CDR2 YSYEKL. CDR3 residues: CASSHGNTEAFF. The CDR3 nucleotides read TGCGCCAGCAGCCACGGGAACACTGAAGCTTTCTTT.

The chain joins TRBV19 to TRBJ1-2, with 9 bases aligning to TRBD1. After removal of 8 bases from V and 4 bases from J, the junction contained 11 bases not matched to a gene. CDR1 is LNHDA, CDR2 SQIVND, per germline (reference sequence). CDR3 length: 15 amino acids. DNA of the CDR3: TGTGCCAGTTCAGGGACAGGGCTTGGTGGCTATGGCTACACCTTC. This encodes CASSGTGLGGYGYTF.

This clone was seen a handful of times. The V call is TRBV7-9, the J call TRBJ2-1; D is ambiguous. In germline, CDR1 is SEHNR, CDR2 FQNEAQ (reference sequence). Trimming pared 0 bases from V and 2 bases from J, leaving 8 bases between. The CDR3 has 15 residues. The chain's CDR3 is CASSLARIAYNEQFF. The CDR3 DNA reads TGTGCCAGCAGCTTAGCTAGAATAGCCTACAATGAGCAGTTCTTC.

On this clone itself: One junction end disagrees with the germline gene, perhaps due to a read error. The chain links TRBV4-3 to TRBJ1-6, with 8 bases lining up with TRBD1. CDR1 is LGHNA, CDR2 YSLEER, per germline. There are 16 residues in the CDR3. CDR3 region: CASTQLSGTGNSPLHF. For the CDR3, the DNA is TGCGCCAGCACCCAATTATCCGGGACAGGAAATTCACCCCTCCACTTT.